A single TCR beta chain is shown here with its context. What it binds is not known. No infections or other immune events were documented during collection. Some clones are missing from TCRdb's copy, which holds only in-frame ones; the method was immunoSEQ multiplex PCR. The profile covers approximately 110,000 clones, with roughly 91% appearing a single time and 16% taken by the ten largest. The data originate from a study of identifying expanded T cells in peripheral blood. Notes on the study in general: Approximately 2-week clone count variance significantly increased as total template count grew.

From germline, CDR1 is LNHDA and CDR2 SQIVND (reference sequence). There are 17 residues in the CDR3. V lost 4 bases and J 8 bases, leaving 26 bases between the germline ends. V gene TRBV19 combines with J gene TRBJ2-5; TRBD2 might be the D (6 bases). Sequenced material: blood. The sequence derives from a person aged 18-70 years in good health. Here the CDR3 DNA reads TGTGCCAGTAGTAAAACCCGAGCGAGCGGGTCCGCAGAAACCCAGTACTTC. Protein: CASSKTRASGSAETQYF.